Presented here are 24 T cell receptor beta chains from one specimen sequenced in a study of CD8 T cells in Susac syndrome. RNA was extracted with the RNeasy kit, and a quantity of roughly 0.5 to 1 ug was reverse transcribed using random hexamers. MiXCR was run by TCRdb on the immunoSEQ multiplex PCR reads, yielding one entry per CDR3 protein. The table records roughly 200,000 distinct CDR3 sequences, 95% of them present only once. Sequencing input: CD4+ T cells from PBMCs. The receptor set was obtained from a human donor with multiple sclerosis.

The chain is built from TRBV20-1 and TRBJ1-4; 7 bases match TRBD1. The V segment lost 7 bases and the J segment 4 bases; nucleotides outside the gene matches: 9. The CDR3 sequence is 14 residues long. Per the germline V gene, CDR1 is DFQATT and CDR2 is SNEGSKA (reference sequence). The CDR3 loop reads CSGAEGALNEKLFF. DNA of the CDR3: TGCAGTGGGGCGGAGGGGGCACTTAATGAAAAACTGTTTTTT.

V and J are TRBV29-1 and TRBJ1-5; a weak D match, TRBD1 (6 bases). The germline gives CDR1 SQVTM, CDR2 ANQGSEA. The CDR3 is 12 residues long. V lost 7 bases and J lost 5, with 12 bases in between. Here the CDR3 reads CSAGGGHQPQHF. CDR3 DNA: TGCAGCGCTGGGGGCGGCCATCAGCCCCAGCATTTT.

This chain connects TRBV29-1 to TRBJ2-3; D gene uncertain. Trimming shortened V by 4 bases and J by 6 bases, and 5 bases separated the two germline ends. Germline CDR1 SQVTM, CDR2 ANQGSEA. CDR3 length: 10 residues. The CDR3 bases are TGCAGCGTTGGTACGGATACGCAGTATTTT. This codes for CSVGTDTQYF.

DNA for the CDR3: TGTGCCATCCGAGCGGGGGTGGATCGGGAGACCCAGTACTTC. Translated, it gives CAIRAGVDRETQYF. This chain connects TRBV10-3 to TRBJ2-5; 8 bases are a match to TRBD2. The CDR3 has 14 amino acids. J lost 5 bases, V lost 8 bases, and 10 bases had no gene match. CDR1 is ENHRY and CDR2 is SYGVKD in the germline V gene.

The rearrangement joins TRBV9 to TRBJ2-1, with a possible D match to TRBD1 (6 bases). This CDR3 contains 16 residues. V was shortened by 3 bases and J by 10 bases, with 23 bases between the two germline ends. Germline CDR1 SGDLS, CDR2 YYNGEE. CDR3 sequence (DNA): TGTGCCAGCAGCGCCGAACGGACAGTCTGGGTGAAGGAGCAGTTCTTC. Residues: CASSAERTVWVKEQFF.

J is TRBJ1-2 and V is TRBV20-1; possible D gene TRBD1, 6 bases. The CDR3 covers 13 residues. Trimming left V 0 bases short and J 4 bases short, with 9 bases between. Per germline, CDR1 DFQATT and CDR2 SNEGSKA (reference sequence). In DNA form, the CDR3 reads TGCAGTGCTAGAGACCAGGGGACCTATGGCTACACCTTC. Protein: CSARDQGTYGYTF.

V and J are TRBV21-1 and TRBJ1-4; no check of the table's D call, TRBD1, against the DNA was made. TRBV21-1 is termed a pseudogene. This CDR3 region has 17 residues. CDR3 residues: CASSRRHPVGTNEKLFF. The CDR3 bases are TGTGCCAGCAGCAGAAGACACCCGGTCGGGACTAATGAAAAACTGTTTTTT.

The chain employs TRBV3-1 and TRBJ2-7; 13 nucleotides agree with TRBD2. The CDR3 covers 15 residues. The V segment lost 3 bases and the J segment 2 bases; nucleotides outside the gene matches: 1. Per germline, CDR1 LGHDT and CDR2 YNNKEL (reference sequence). The CDR3 region has the DNA TGTGCCAGCAGCCAGGGACTAGCGGGGACCTACGAGCAGTACGTC. This sequence encodes CASSQGLAGTYEQYV.

V and J are TRBV3-1 and TRBJ2-1; no clear D gene. The ends were cut back, 4 bases at V and 6 bases at J, with 7 bases in the middle. Per germline, CDR1 LGHDT and CDR2 YNNKEL (reference sequence). This CDR3 contains 12 residues. The DNA for the CDR3 is TGTGCCAGCAGCCTAGTTCTCAATGAGCAGTTCTTC. Protein sequence: CASSLVLNEQFF.

J is TRBJ1-5 and V is TRBV18; D not certain. The germline V gene encodes CDR1 KGHSH and CDR2 LQKENI. This CDR3 has 15 residues. V dropped 6 bases and J dropped 0 bases, with 12 bases sitting between them. The CDR3 region is CASSTSIDSNQPQHF. The CDR3, as DNA: TGTGCCAGCTCGACCAGCATAGATAGCAATCAGCCCCAGCATTTT.

The chain is built from TRBV15 and TRBJ2-3, with 9 bases aligning to TRBD2. The CDR3 runs 16 residues. V trimming: 1 base; J trimming: 4 bases; junction bases outside the gene matches: 6. Germline-derived CDR1 and CDR2 are LNHNV and YYDKDF (reference sequence). The CDR3: CATSRGKTSGPDTQYF. The CDR3 nucleotides are TGTGCCACCAGCAGAGGAAAGACTAGCGGCCCAGATACGCAGTATTTT.

The V gene is TRBV4-2, the J gene TRBJ2-7, with TRBD1 matching over 10 bases. Trimming at V came to 4 bases and at J to 3 bases, leaving 9 bases not matched to a gene. The CDR3 length is 16 residues. Germline loops: CDR1 LGHNA, CDR2 YNFKEQ. CDR3 DNA: TGTGCCAGCAGCCCCCTCGGGACAGGGGACATCTACGAGCAGTACTTC. Translated: CASSPLGTGDIYEQYF.

The rearrangement uses TRBV20-1 and TRBJ1-2; TRBD1 matches 12 bases. V shed 3 bases, J shed 4 bases, and the junction held 0 bases outside the gene matches. Per the germline V gene, CDR1 is DFQATT and CDR2 is SNEGSKA (reference sequence). The CDR3 loop spans 13 amino acids. CDR3 in DNA: TGCAGTGCTAGGGGACAGGGGGCCTATGGCTACACCTTC. Translation gives CSARGQGAYGYTF.

The sample holds one count of this clonotype. The V gene is TRBV11-2, the J gene TRBJ2-7; D unresolved. There are 16 residues in the CDR3. Germline CDR1 and CDR2: SGHAT and FQNNGV. The ends were cut back, 0 bases at V and 0 bases at J, with 12 bases in the middle. CDR3 bases: TGTGCCAGCAGCTTAGATCTGAGACACCTCTCCTACGAGCAGTACTTC. Its protein is CASSLDLRHLSYEQYF.

The V gene is TRBV19, the J gene TRBJ2-6; D call uncertain. Trimming left V 3 bases short and J 1 base short, with 4 bases between. The CDR3 spans 14 residues. The germline V gene has CDR1 LNHDA and CDR2 SQIVND (reference sequence). Here the CDR3 reads CASSIPSGANVLTF. As DNA, the CDR3 is TGTGCCAGTAGTATCCCGTCTGGGGCCAACGTCCTGACTTTC.

This chain connects TRBV29-1 to TRBJ1-1; a possible D gene is TRBD1 (6 bases). In germline, CDR1 is SQVTM, CDR2 ANQGSEA. The CDR3 runs to 13 residues. Trimming took off 6 bases at V and 1 base at J, with 12 bases between the two ends. CDR3 DNA sequence: TGCAGCGTCTCACAAGGGGGGAACACTGAAGCTTTCTTT. It encodes CSVSQGGNTEAFF.

The gene calls are TRBV20-1 and TRBJ2-3; D is unclear. The CDR3 totals 14 residues. The germline gives CDR1 DFQATT, CDR2 SNEGSKA (reference sequence). V dropped 0 bases and J dropped 3 bases, with 10 bases sitting between them. CDR3 bases: TGCAGTGCTAGAGACCCTAGAAGGACAGATACGCAGTATTTT. Its translation is CSARDPRRTDTQYF.

The chain uses TRBV5-1 and TRBJ2-7, with TRBD1 matching over 8 bases. The germline V gene encodes CDR1 SGHRS and CDR2 YFSETQ. The CDR3 has 14 amino acids. The trim removed 4 bases at V and 5 bases at J, leaving 8 bases unmatched. CDR3 protein: CASSPGQGTDEQYV. In DNA form, the CDR3 reads TGCGCCAGCAGCCCCGGACAGGGTACGGACGAGCAGTACGTC.

The chain combines TRBV9 with TRBJ2-2, with D perhaps matching TRBD1 (6 bases). The CDR3 spans 16 residues. Germline CDR1 reads SGDLS; CDR2 reads YYNGEE. Trimming took off 0 bases at V and 4 bases at J, with 13 bases between the two ends. CDR3 coding DNA: TGTGCCAGCAGCGTAGGTCAGGGGACGGGCACCGGGGAGCTGTTTTTT. This sequence encodes CASSVGQGTGTGELFF.

This chain uses TRBV7-3 with TRBJ1-2, with a tentative D call TRBD1 (6 bases). Trimming removed 1 base at V and 6 bases at J, with 9 bases between. This CDR3 contains 13 residues. Germline assignment: CDR1 SGHTA and CDR2 FQGTGA. The CDR3 here is CASSLNRDNGYTF. In DNA, the CDR3 is TGTGCCAGCAGCTTAAACAGGGACAATGGCTACACCTTC.

The chain recombines TRBV27 with TRBJ1-6; D unclear. This CDR3 contains 14 residues. V was cut by 7 bases and J by 9 bases, with 16 bases left in between. CDR1 and CDR2 from the germline V gene are MNHEY and SMNVEV (reference sequence). CDR3 protein: CASTIGALRSPLHF. The CDR3 bases are TGTGCCAGCACCATAGGTGCACTCCGTTCACCCCTCCACTTT.

The chain couples TRBV27 to TRBJ1-1; D unclear. Germline V gives CDR1 MNHEY, CDR2 SMNVEV (reference sequence). Trimming removed 6 bases at V and 1 base at J, with 6 bases between. This CDR3 is 12 amino acids long. The CDR3, as DNA: TGTGCCAGCAGAGAGAGGAACACTGAAGCTTTCTTT. It encodes CASRERNTEAFF.

This chain joins TRBV2 and TRBJ1-5; no firm D call. Germline lookup yields CDR1 SNHLY and CDR2 FYNNEI. This CDR3 is 16 amino acids long. The V end was cut by 3 bases, the J end by 0 bases, with 12 bases between. The CDR3 loop is CASSEIHRYSNQPQHF. The DNA of the CDR3 is TGTGCCAGCAGTGAGATCCACAGATATAGCAATCAGCCCCAGCATTTT.

V and J are TRBV12-5 and TRBJ2-7; D remains ambiguous. CDR1 is LGHNT and CDR2 is FRNRAP in the germline V gene. The CDR3 runs 13 residues. V shed 6 bases and J shed 3 bases, with 12 bases lying between them. The DNA for the CDR3 is TGTGCTAGTGGGCTTGACTGGTACTACGAGCAGTACTTC. Amino acids: CASGLDWYYEQYF.